This T cell receptor beta chain came from a study of Ad26.COV2.S vaccination and SARS-CoV-2 variants. Treatment in this sample: roughly 20 received Ad26.COV2.S at low or high dose, single or two shots; 5 received placebo; per-sample allocation not given. Collection of samples fell on day 63 after the first vaccine or placebo injection. The assay was immunoSEQ multiplex PCR, and TCRdb's table has in-frame clones only and misses some. The sample yields around 450,000 clones, roughly 88% seen once. This receptor was identified in a person between 18 and 59 years old who received the Ad26.COV2.S COVID-19 vaccine or a placebo. This material consisted of peripheral blood, taken in a trial of Ad26.COV2.S vaccine versus placebo.

This CDR3 reads CASSSPSEGETQYF. CDR3 DNA sequence: TGTGCCAGCAGCTCACCTAGCGAGGGGGAGACCCAGTACTTC. The chain has TRBV5-5 and TRBJ2-5; a possible D gene is TRBD2 (6 bases). Germline loops: CDR1 SGHKS, CDR2 YYEKEE (reference sequence). The germline V and J ends were trimmed by 3 bases and 5 bases, with 14 bases remaining between them. The CDR3 has 14 residues.